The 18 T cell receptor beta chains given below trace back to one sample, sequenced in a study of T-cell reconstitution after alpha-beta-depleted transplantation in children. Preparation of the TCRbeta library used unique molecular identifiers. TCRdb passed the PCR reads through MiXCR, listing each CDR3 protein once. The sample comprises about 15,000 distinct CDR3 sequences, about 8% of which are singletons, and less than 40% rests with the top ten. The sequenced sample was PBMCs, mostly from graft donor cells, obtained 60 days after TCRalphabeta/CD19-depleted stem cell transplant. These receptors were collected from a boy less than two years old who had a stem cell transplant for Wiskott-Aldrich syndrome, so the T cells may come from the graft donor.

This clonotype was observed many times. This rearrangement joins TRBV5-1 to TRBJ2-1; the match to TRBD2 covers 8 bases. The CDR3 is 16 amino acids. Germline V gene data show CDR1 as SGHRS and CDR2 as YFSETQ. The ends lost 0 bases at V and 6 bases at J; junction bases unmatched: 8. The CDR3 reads CASSLGSGSRVNEQFF. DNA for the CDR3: TGCGCCAGCAGCTTGGGAAGCGGGAGTAGGGTCAATGAGCAGTTCTTC.

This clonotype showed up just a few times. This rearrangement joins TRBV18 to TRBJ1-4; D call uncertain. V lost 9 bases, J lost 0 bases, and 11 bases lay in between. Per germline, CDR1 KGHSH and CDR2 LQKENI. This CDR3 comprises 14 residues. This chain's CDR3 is CASRQAATNEKLFF. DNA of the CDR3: TGTGCCAGTCGCCAGGCTGCAACTAATGAAAAACTGTTTTTT.

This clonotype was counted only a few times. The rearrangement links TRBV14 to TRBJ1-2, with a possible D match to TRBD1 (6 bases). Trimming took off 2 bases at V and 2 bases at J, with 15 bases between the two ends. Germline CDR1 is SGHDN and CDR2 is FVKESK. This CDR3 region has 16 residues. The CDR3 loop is CASSQSRTGKNYGYTF. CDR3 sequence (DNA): TGTGCCAGCAGCCAATCCCGTACAGGGAAGAACTATGGCTACACCTTC.

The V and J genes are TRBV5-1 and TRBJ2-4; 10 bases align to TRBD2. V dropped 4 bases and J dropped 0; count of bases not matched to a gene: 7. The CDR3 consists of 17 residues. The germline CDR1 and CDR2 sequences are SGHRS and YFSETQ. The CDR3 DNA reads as TGCGCCAGCAGCCTGAGGCTAGCGGGGGCAGCCAAAAACATTCAGTACTTC. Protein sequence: CASSLRLAGAAKNIQYF.

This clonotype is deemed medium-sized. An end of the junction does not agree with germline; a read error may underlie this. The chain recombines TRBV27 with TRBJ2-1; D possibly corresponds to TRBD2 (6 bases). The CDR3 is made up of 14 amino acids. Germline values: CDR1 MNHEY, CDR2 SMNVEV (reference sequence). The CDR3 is CASSLGPAGLTLVF. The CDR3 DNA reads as TGTGCCAGCAGTTTAGGGCCCGCGGGACTCACTCTGGTCTTC.

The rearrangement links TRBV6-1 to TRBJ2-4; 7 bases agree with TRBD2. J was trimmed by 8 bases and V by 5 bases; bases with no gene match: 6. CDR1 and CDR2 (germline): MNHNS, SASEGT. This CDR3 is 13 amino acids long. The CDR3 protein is CASSPRGVDIQYF. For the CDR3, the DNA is TGTGCCAGCAGTCCCCGGGGGGTTGACATTCAGTACTTC.

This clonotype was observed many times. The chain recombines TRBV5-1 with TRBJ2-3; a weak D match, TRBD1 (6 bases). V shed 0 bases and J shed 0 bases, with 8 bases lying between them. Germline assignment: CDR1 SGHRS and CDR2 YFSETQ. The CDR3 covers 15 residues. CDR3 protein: CASSLEGGSTDTQYF. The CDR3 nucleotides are TGCGCCAGCAGCTTGGAAGGGGGAAGCACAGATACGCAGTATTTT. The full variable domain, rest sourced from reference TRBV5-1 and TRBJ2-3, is KAGVTQTPRYLIKTRGQQVTLSCSPISGHRSVSWYQQTPGQGLQFLFEYFSETQRNKGNFPGRFSGRQFSNSRSEMNVSTLELGDSALYLCASSLEGGSTDTQYFGPGTRLTVL.

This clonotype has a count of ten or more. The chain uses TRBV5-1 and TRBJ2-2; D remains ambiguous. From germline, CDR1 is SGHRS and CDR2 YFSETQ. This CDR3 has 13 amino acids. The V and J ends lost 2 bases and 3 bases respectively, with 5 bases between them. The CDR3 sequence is CASSFPDTGELFF. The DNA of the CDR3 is TGCGCCAGCAGCTTTCCGGACACCGGGGAGCTGTTTTTT. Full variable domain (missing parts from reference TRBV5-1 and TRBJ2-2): KAGVTQTPRYLIKTRGQQVTLSCSPISGHRSVSWYQQTPGQGLQFLFEYFSETQRNKGNFPGRFSGRQFSNSRSEMNVSTLELGDSALYLCASSFPDTGELFFGEGSRLTVL.

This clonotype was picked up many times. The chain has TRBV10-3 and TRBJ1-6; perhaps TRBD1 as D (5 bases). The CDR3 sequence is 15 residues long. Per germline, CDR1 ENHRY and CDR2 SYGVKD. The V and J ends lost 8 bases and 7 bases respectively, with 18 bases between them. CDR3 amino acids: CAIRSRAEANSPLHF. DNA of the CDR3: TGTGCCATCCGTTCCAGGGCCGAGGCGAATTCACCCCTCCACTTT.

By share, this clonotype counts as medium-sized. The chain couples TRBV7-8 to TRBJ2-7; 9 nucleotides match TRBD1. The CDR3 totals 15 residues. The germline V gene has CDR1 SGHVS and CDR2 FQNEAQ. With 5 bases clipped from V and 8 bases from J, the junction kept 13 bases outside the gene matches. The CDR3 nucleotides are TGTGCCAGCAGCCGCCTCGGACAGGGGCCCTCTCAGCAGTACTTC. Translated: CASSRLGQGPSQQYF.

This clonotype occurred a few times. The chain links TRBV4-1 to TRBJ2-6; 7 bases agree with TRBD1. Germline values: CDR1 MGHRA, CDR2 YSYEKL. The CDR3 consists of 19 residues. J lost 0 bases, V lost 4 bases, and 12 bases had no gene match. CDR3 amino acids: CASSRYRTGLSSGANVLTF. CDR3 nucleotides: TGCGCCAGCAGCCGTTACAGGACAGGCCTGTCCTCTGGGGCCAACGTCCTGACTTTC.

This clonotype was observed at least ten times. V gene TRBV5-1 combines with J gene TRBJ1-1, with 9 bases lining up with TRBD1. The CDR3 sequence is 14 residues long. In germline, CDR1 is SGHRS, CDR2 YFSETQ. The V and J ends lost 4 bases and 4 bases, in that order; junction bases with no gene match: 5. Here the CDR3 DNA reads TGCGCCAGCAGCAACGGACAGGGGAGCACTGAAGCTTTCTTT. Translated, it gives CASSNGQGSTEAFF.

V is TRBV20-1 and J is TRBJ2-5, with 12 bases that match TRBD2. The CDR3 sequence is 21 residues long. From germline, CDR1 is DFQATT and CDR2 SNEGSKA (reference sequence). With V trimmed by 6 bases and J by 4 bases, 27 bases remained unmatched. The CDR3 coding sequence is TGCAGTGCGGACCGGGACAGGGGAGCCTATCCGCTAGCGGGAGGGCGAGAGACCCAGTACTTC. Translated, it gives CSADRDRGAYPLAGGRETQYF.

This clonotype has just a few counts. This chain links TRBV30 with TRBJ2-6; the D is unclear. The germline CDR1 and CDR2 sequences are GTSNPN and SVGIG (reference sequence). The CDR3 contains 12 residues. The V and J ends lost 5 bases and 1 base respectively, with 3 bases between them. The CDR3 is CAWESGANVLTF. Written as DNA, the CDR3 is TGTGCCTGGGAATCTGGGGCCAACGTCCTGACTTTC.

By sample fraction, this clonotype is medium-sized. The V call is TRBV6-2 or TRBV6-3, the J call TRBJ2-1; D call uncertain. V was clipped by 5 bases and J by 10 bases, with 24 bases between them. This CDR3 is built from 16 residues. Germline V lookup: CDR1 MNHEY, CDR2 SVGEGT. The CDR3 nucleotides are TGTGCCAGCAGTGCCAACGACGGTTTAATGTCATGGGAGCAGTTCTTC. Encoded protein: CASSANDGLMSWEQFF.

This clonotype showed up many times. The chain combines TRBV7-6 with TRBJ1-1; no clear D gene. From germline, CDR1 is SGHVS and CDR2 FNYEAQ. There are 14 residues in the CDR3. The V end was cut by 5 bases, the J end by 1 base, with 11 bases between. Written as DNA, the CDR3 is TGTGCCAGCAGCCTCCCGCCGGAGAACACTGAAGCTTTCTTT. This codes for CASSLPPENTEAFF.

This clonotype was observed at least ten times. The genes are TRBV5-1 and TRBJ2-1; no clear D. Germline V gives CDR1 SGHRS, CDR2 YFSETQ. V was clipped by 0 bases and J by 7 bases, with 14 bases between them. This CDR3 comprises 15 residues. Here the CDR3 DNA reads TGCGCCAGCAGCTTGGTATGGGCAGCAGAAAATGAGCAGTTCTTC. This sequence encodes CASSLVWAAENEQFF. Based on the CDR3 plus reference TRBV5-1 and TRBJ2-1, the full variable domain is KAGVTQTPRYLIKTRGQQVTLSCSPISGHRSVSWYQQTPGQGLQFLFEYFSETQRNKGNFPGRFSGRQFSNSRSEMNVSTLELGDSALYLCASSLVWAAENEQFFGPGTRLTVL.

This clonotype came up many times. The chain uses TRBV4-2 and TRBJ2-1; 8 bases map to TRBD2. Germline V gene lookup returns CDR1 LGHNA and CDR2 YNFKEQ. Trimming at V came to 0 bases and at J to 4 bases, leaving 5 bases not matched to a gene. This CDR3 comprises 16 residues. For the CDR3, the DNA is TGTGCCAGCAGCCAAGATTTAATAGCGGGGTACAATGAGCAGTTCTTC. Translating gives CASSQDLIAGYNEQFF.